The clone carrying this T cell receptor beta chain was observed a single time. Antigen specificity is unknown. This entry is derived from a study of CD8 T cells in Susac syndrome. Overall study findings and caveats: As acknowledged by the study, its TCR sequencing and HLA analysis included a relatively small number of individuals.

After extraction with the RNeasy kit, roughly 0.45 to 1 ug of the RNA was reverse transcribed using random hexamers. The authors amplified TCR beta CDR3 across 54 Vbeta and 13 Jbeta using immunoSEQ multiplex PCR. A single record per CDR3 protein comes from TCRdb applying MiXCR to the immunoSEQ multiplex PCR reads. The data hold 200,000 to 250,000 distinct CDR3 sequences, with around 95% observed a single time. V shed 5 bases and J shed 2 bases, with 12 bases lying between them. The CDR3 length is 13 residues. The germline gives CDR1 DFQATT, CDR2 SNEGSKA (reference sequence). From blood CD8+ and CD4+ T cells, the TCR beta chain was sequenced. Those who served as multiple sclerosis controls were treatment-naive patients with stable or active relapsing-remitting disease.

This receptor was obtained from a human donor with multiple sclerosis. Source material: CD4+ T cells from PBMCs. This chain uses TRBV20-1 with TRBJ2-5; possible D gene TRBD1, 5 bases. CDR3 sequence (DNA): TGCAGTGCTCGCCTGACAGTTCAAGAGACCCAGTACTTC. Translated, it gives CSARLTVQETQYF.